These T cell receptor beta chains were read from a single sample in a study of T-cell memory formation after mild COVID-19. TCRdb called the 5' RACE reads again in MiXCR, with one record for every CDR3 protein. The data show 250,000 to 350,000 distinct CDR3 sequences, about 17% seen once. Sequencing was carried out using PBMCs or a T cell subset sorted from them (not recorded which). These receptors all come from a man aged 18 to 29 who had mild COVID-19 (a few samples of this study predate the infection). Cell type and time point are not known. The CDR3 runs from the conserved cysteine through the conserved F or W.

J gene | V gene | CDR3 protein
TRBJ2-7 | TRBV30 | CAFQTSYEQYF
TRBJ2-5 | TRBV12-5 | CARDSPDNQETQYF
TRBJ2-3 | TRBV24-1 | CATSGSSGGGLDTQYF
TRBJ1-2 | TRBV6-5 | CASRGVDYGYTF
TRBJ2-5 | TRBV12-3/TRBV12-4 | CASSFTPLQETQYF
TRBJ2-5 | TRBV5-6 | CASSLVWTQYQETQYF
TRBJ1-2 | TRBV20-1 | CSARDTWGAHGYTF
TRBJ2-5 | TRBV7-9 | CASSPPRGVETQYF
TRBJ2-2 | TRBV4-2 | CASSRGLAENTGELFF
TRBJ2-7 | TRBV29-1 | CSVESGFLREQYF
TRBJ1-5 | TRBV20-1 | CSALNRGNQPQHF
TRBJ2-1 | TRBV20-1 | CSAGTGRYNEQFF
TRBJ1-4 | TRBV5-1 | CASSHKGSGEKLFF
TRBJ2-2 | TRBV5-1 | CASSLRTGAGELFF
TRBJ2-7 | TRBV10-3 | CAISDSTGNPYEQYF
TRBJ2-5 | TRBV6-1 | CASSIGSGKETQYF